Listed below are T cell receptor beta chains from one sample, sequenced in a study of siplizumab effects on memory and regulatory T cells. Only in-frame clones appear in the TCRdb table, and some are missing; sequencing was by immunoSEQ multiplex PCR. The repertoire holds approximately 100,000 clones, just over 90% seen once, with more than 0.65% in the top ten. Source material: Tregs sorted from blood. Receptors originate from a human donor in good health. Each CDR3 is given with its conserved first and last residue. The D gene is left open where the match is weak. Size is stated for part of the rows, as once, few or many counts, or as a class when the clone is expanded.

clone_size | j_call | v_call | d_call | cdr3_nt | cdr3_aa
. | TRBJ2-5 | TRBV7-9 | . | TGTGCCAGCAGCAGGGCGCTGGATTCCCAAGAGACCCAGTACTTC | CASSRALDSQETQYF
. | TRBJ2-5 | TRBV9 | TRBD2 | TGTGCCAGCAGCGCGCGAGGGCGGGGGTCGATGACAGAGACCCAGTACTTC | CASSARGRGSMTETQYF
. | TRBJ2-5 | TRBV6-1 | TRBD1 | TGTGCCAGCAGTGCTAGACAGGGGGTGGAGACCCAGTACTTC | CASSARQGVETQYF
. | TRBJ2-7 | TRBV6-1 | TRBD1 | TGTGCCAGCAGTGAAAGGGGGCCCCACGAGCAGTACTTC | CASSERGPHEQYF
. | TRBJ2-4 | TRBV2 | . | TGTGCCAGCAGTGAATATCCGAAGGATCTGGACATTCAGTACTTC | CASSEYPKDLDIQYF
. | TRBJ2-1 | TRBV2 | . | TGTGCCAGCAGTGTGTGGGAGCATTCCTACAATGAGCAGTTCTTC | CASSVWEHSYNEQFF
. | TRBJ2-3 | TRBV30 | . | TGTGCCTGGAACGAGCGTGGACCCATAAGCACAGATACGCAGTATTTT | CAWNERGPISTDTQYF
. | TRBJ2-7 | TRBV5-1 | TRBD2 | TGCGCCAGCAGCTTTGGTAGCGGGAGTTCGTACGAGCAGTACTTC | CASSFGSGSSYEQYF
few | TRBJ2-3 | TRBV5-1 | . | TGCGCCAGCAAGGCCAGGGGCACAGATACGCAGTATTTT | CASKARGTDTQYF
. | TRBJ2-4 | TRBV6-1 | . | TGTGCCAGCAGGGGACCGACTAGATCTAACATTCAGTACTTC | CASRGPTRSNIQYF
. | TRBJ2-3 | TRBV7-9 | . | TGTGCCAGCAGCTTAGCGTCGGGGGATACGCAGTATTTT | CASSLASGDTQYF
. | TRBJ2-7 | TRBV6-5 | . | TGTGCCAGCAGTCCCCGGGGCCCCTACGAGCAGTACTTC | CASSPRGPYEQYF
. | TRBJ2-3 | TRBV5-1 | TRBD2 | TGCGCCAGCAGCTTGGGGGGACTAGCGGGAGCGGATACGCAGTATTTT | CASSLGGLAGADTQYF
. | TRBJ1-2 | TRBV27 | . | TGTGCCAGCAGTTTAGAGGGGCGGGACTATGGCTACACCTTC | CASSLEGRDYGYTF
. | TRBJ1-2 | TRBV4-1 | TRBD1 | TGCGCCAGCAGCTTAAAGGCGGGACAGAACTATGGCTACACCTTC | CASSLKAGQNYGYTF
. | TRBJ2-7 | TRBV27 | TRBD2 | TGTGCCACCTCCAGAAGGATGGGACTAGCGGCTTACAGTTCTTACGAGCAGTACTTC | CATSRRMGLAAYSSYEQYF
. | TRBJ1-1 | TRBV5-1 | TRBD1 | TGCGCCAGCAGCTCCGGACAGGGGAGGGGTCCTGAAGCTTTCTTT | CASSSGQGRGPEAFF
. | TRBJ1-4 | TRBV2 | . | TGTGCCAGCAGTGACTCGACCCGGAGTGAAAAACTGTTTTTT | CASSDSTRSEKLFF
. | TRBJ2-1 | TRBV10-1 | . | TGCGCCAGCAGTCCGGGATCCTACAATGAGCAGTTCTTC | CASSPGSYNEQFF
. | TRBJ2-7 | TRBV5-4 | . | TGTGCCAGCAGCCTCATCGGGGAATCCTACGAGCAGTACTTC | CASSLIGESYEQYF
. | TRBJ2-4 | TRBV19 | . | TGTGCCAGTAGTTGGTCCCCCGAATTAGCCAAAAACATTCAGTACTTC | CASSWSPELAKNIQYF
. | TRBJ1-2 | TRBV4-1 | TRBD1 | TGCGCCAGCAGCCAAGATCCGGGACAGAAACCTAACTATGGCTACACCTTC | CASSQDPGQKPNYGYTF
. | TRBJ2-3 | TRBV9 | . | TGTGCCAGCAGCGTATTCGGAGGGACCGGTGGAGATACGCAGTATTTT | CASSVFGGTGGDTQYF
. | TRBJ1-6 | TRBV7-6 | . | TGTGCCAGCGGACTCCTCCAGAATTCACCCCTCCACTTT | CASGLLQNSPLHF
. | TRBJ2-4 | TRBV2 | . | TGTGCCAGCAGGGCCCGGGATCTAGCCAAAAACATTCAGTACTTC | CASRARDLAKNIQYF